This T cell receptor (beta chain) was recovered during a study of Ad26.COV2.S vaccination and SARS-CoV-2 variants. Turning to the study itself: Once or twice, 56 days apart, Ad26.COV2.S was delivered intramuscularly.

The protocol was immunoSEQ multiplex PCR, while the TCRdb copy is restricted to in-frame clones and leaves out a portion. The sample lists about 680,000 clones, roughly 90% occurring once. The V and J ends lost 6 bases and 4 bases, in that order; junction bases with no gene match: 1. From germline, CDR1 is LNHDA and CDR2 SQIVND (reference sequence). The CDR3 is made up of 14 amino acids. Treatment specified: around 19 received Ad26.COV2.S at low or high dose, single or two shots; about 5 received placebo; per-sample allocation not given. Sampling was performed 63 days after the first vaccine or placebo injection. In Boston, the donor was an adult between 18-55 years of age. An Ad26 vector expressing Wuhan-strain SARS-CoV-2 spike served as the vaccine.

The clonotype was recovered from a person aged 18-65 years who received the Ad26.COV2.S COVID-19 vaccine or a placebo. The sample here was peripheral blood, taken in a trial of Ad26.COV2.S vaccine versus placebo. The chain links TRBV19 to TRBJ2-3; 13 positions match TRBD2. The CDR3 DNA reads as TGTGCCAGTAGGGGGACTAGCGGGGCAGATACGCAGTATTTT. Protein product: CASRGTSGADTQYF.